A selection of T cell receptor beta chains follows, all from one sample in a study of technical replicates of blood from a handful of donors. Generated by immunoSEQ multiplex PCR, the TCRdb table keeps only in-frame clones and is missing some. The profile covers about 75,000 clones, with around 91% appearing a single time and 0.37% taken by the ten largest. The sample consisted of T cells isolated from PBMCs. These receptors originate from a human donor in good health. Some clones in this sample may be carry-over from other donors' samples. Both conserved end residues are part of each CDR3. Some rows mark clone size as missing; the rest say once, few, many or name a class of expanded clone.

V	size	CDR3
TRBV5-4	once	CASSVKTGPGELFF
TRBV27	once	CASSSYLAGRTPRPQHF
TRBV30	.	CAWRTLDREWETQYF
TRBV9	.	CASSVSGNTEAFF
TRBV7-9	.	CASSLKGGQRDGYTF
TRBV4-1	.	CASSPYRVYYGYTF
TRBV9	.	CASSVGPSGTGYYEQYF
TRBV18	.	CASSSRDRNYGYTF
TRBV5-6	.	CASSPHPGTVANTGELFF
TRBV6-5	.	CASSFSGKETQYF
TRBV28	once	CASSLGQVYEQYF
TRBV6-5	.	CASSYSAGGGELFF
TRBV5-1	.	CASNSGRGEKLFF
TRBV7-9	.	CASSPKYGAGANVLTF
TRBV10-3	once	CAVQTDNRETQYF
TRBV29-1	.	CSVEDERGYSYEQYF
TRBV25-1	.	CASSEGEEANYGYTF
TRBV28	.	CASSPGYNEQFF